One sample yielded the 28 T cell receptor beta chains listed below, sequenced in a study of T cell responses to AZD1222 COVID-19 vaccine. Libraries were prepared by immunoSEQ multiplex PCR; TCRdb keeps only in-frame clonotypes and omits some of them. Of 98,000 or so clones listed, about 94% are singletons. Sequenced material: peripheral blood, taken on day 0 of AZD1222 vaccination. Receptors originate from an adult in good health.

J is TRBJ2-1 and V is TRBV6-5, with 10 bases matching TRBD2. The germline gives CDR1 MNHEY, CDR2 SVGAGI. Unmatched junction bases numbered 4, after V lost 6 bases and J lost 2 bases. CDR3 length: 15 amino acids. The CDR3 sequence: CASRKTSGPYNEQFF. CDR3 nucleotide sequence: TGTGCCAGCAGAAAGACTAGCGGGCCCTACAATGAGCAGTTCTTC.

The chain carries TRBV19 and TRBJ2-7; 10 bases agree with TRBD1. There are 14 residues in the CDR3. Trimming removed 3 bases from V and 4 bases from J; junction bases left unmatched: 3. Germline CDR1 LNHDA, CDR2 SQIVND (reference sequence). The CDR3 reads CASSIDRGLYEQYF. The CDR3 DNA is TGTGCCAGTAGTATCGACAGGGGGCTTTACGAGCAGTACTTC.

This chain joins TRBV3-1 (or the pseudogene TRBV3-2) and TRBJ2-5; D is unresolved. Germline CDR1 reads LGHDT; CDR2 reads YNNKEL (reference sequence). The CDR3 is made up of 15 amino acids. V shed 1 base and J shed 0 bases, with 9 bases lying between them. The CDR3 protein is CASSQAANNQETQYF. The CDR3 nucleotides read TGTGCCAGCAGCCAAGCCGCAAACAACCAAGAGACCCAGTACTTC.

V is TRBV5-6 and J is TRBJ1-2; no firm D call. Germline CDR1 and CDR2: SGHDT and YYEEEE. The CDR3 consists of 17 residues. V gave up 3 bases and J gave up 3 bases, with 21 bases separating them. CDR3 in DNA: TGTGCCAGCAGCTCCCCAATGACCTTAGTTGTTGACTATGGCTACACCTTC. Protein: CASSSPMTLVVDYGYTF.

V gene TRBV19 combines with J gene TRBJ1-4; maybe TRBD1 (5 bases). This CDR3 contains 15 residues. Germline assignment: CDR1 LNHDA and CDR2 SQIVND (reference sequence). The ends were cut back, 1 base at V and 5 bases at J, with 11 bases in the middle. In DNA form, the CDR3 reads TGTGCCAGTAGTATAGCTTGGGACGGGAATGAAAAACTGTTTTTT. Its translation is CASSIAWDGNEKLFF.

This sequence joins TRBV27 and TRBJ1-1; D remains unclear. CDR3 length: 13 residues. In germline, CDR1 is MNHEY, CDR2 SMNVEV (reference sequence). Deletions cut 6 bases from V and 0 bases from J, with 8 bases between. CDR3 sequence: CASRLGMNTEAFF. In DNA form, the CDR3 reads TGTGCCAGCAGACTAGGCATGAACACTGAAGCTTTCTTT.

This chain connects TRBV14 to TRBJ2-5; D gene unclear. Deletions cut 2 bases from V and 0 bases from J, with 7 bases between. Germline CDR1 is SGHDN and CDR2 is FVKESK. This CDR3 spans 14 amino acids. The CDR3 here is CASSQQEYQETQYF. The CDR3 nucleotides read TGTGCCAGCAGCCAACAGGAGTACCAAGAGACCCAGTACTTC.

The chain recombines TRBV5-4 with TRBJ1-5; the match to TRBD1 covers 7 bases. Germline V CDR1 and CDR2: SGHNT, YYREEE (reference sequence). Trimming took 9 bases from V and 3 from J; bases not matched to a gene: 6. The CDR3 has 13 amino acids. The CDR3 is CATSQGINQPQHF. CDR3 DNA: TGTGCCACCTCACAGGGGATCAATCAGCCCCAGCATTTT.

This rearrangement joins TRBV28 to TRBJ1-1, with TRBD1 identical over 8 bases. The CDR3 is 13 amino acids. The germline CDR1 and CDR2 sequences are MDHEN and SYDVKM. V gave up 6 bases and J gave up 5 bases; unmatched junction bases: 5. CDR3 nucleotides: TGTGCCAGCAGCCTACAGGGGGGGACTGAAGCTTTCTTT. Translation: CASSLQGGTEAFF.

The genes are TRBV30 and TRBJ1-5; D remains unclear. The CDR3 extends over 13 amino acids. Trimming cost V 2 bases and J 4 bases, with 9 bases left between them. CDR1 is GTSNPN and CDR2 is SVGIG in the germline V gene (reference sequence). The chain's CDR3 is CAWSRDNNQPQHF. The CDR3 DNA is TGTGCCTGGAGTAGGGATAATAATCAGCCCCAGCATTTT.

This chain links TRBV6-6 with TRBJ1-2; the D gene is possibly TRBD1 (5 bases). The germline V gene has CDR1 MNHNY and CDR2 SVGAGI (reference sequence). Trimming took off 2 bases at V and 10 bases at J, with 8 bases between the two ends. There are 11 residues in the CDR3. The CDR3 loop is CASSYRGPYTF. The CDR3 DNA is TGTGCCAGCAGTTACCGGGGCCCCTACACCTTC.

The rearrangement joins TRBV5-4 to TRBJ2-2; the match to TRBD2 covers 12 bases. CDR3 size: 17 residues. J gave up 5 bases and V 2 bases, and 7 bases lay outside the gene matches. Germline CDR1 and CDR2: SGHNT and YYREEE (reference sequence). The DNA of the CDR3 is TGTGCCAGCAGCTTTCGACTAGCGGGAGTGAGAACCGGGGAGCTGTTTTTT. Encoded protein: CASSFRLAGVRTGELFF.

The chain has TRBV6-5 and TRBJ1-2, with 7 bases aligning to TRBD1. With 8 bases clipped from V and 3 bases from J, the junction kept 6 bases outside the gene matches. The length of the CDR3 is 13 residues. Germline CDR1 is MNHEY and CDR2 is SVGAGI. Here the CDR3 DNA reads TGTGCCAGCTCAGAAACAGGGGACTATGGCTACACCTTC. It encodes CASSETGDYGYTF.

The chain is built from TRBV9 and TRBJ2-5; D may correspond to TRBD1 or TRBD2 (6 bases each). Germline-derived CDR1 and CDR2 are SGDLS and YYNGEE. V lost 2 bases and J lost 5, with 13 bases in between. There are 14 residues in the CDR3. The CDR3 DNA follows: TGTGCCAGCAGCGTGTTAGGAGGGGGGGAGACCCAGTACTTC. Its protein is CASSVLGGGETQYF.

The CDR3 loop reads CATSERRLASYNEQFF. In nucleotides, the CDR3 is TGTGCCACCAGTGAGCGTCGACTAGCGTCCTACAATGAGCAGTTCTTC. The chain employs TRBV24-1 and TRBJ2-1, with 8 bases fitting TRBD2. CDR3 length: 16 amino acids. The germline gives CDR1 KGHDR, CDR2 SFDVKD. Trimming took 4 bases from V and 1 from J; bases not matched to a gene: 5.

The rearrangement uses TRBV28 and TRBJ1-1; 10 bases align to TRBD1. With 6 bases clipped from V and 7 bases from J, the junction kept 11 bases outside the gene matches. Per germline, CDR1 MDHEN and CDR2 SYDVKM. The CDR3 runs to 15 residues. The CDR3: CASSQGDRGKFEAFF. The CDR3 DNA reads TGTGCCAGCAGCCAAGGGGACAGGGGCAAATTTGAAGCTTTCTTT.

The CDR3 DNA reads TGTGCCAGCAGTTTCGACTCTGGTACGCAGTATTTT. Protein: CASSFDSGTQYF. The rearrangement links TRBV28 to TRBJ2-3, with D unresolved. Germline V gene lookup returns CDR1 MDHEN and CDR2 SYDVKM. The V end lost 3 bases, the J end lost 8 bases, and 9 bases lay between the germline ends. The CDR3 has 12 amino acids.

V gene TRBV30 combines with J gene TRBJ2-3, with TRBD2 identical over 10 bases. The CDR3 has 14 residues. Germline CDR1 and CDR2: GTSNPN and SVGIG (reference sequence). J lost 6 bases, V lost 1 base, and 4 bases had no gene match. The CDR3 DNA sequence: TGTGCCTGGAGTGGAACTAGCGGGGCGGATACGCAGTATTTT. It yields the protein CAWSGTSGADTQYF.

The genes are TRBV7-9 and TRBJ2-1; 14 bases agree with TRBD2. CDR1 and CDR2 from the germline V gene are SEHNR and FQNEAQ (reference sequence). This CDR3 is built from 17 residues. The V segment lost 5 bases and the J segment 4 bases; nucleotides outside the gene matches: 7. The CDR3 DNA follows: TGTGCCAGCAGCCCCCGAGGGACTAGCGGGAGTTACAATGAGCAGTTCTTC. Translated: CASSPRGTSGSYNEQFF.

This clone showed up just once. The chain uses TRBV19 and TRBJ2-1; weak D call: TRBD2 (6 bases). This CDR3 region has 16 residues. CDR1 LNHDA and CDR2 SQIVND come from the germline V gene (reference sequence). Trimming pared 4 bases from V and 5 bases from J, leaving 18 bases between. CDR3 residues: CASSSLVGGKDNEQFF. The CDR3 DNA reads as TGTGCCAGTAGTAGTTTAGTGGGCGGGAAAGACAATGAGCAGTTCTTC.

This chain uses TRBV30 with TRBJ2-2; TRBD2 matches at 7 bases. The germline CDR1 and CDR2 sequences are GTSNPN and SVGIG (reference sequence). The CDR3 has 16 residues. With 0 bases clipped from V and 5 bases from J, the junction kept 9 bases outside the gene matches. CDR3 coding DNA: TGTGCCTGGAGTGTACAGGCGGGAGAGGGGACCGGGGAGCTGTTTTTT. Translating gives CAWSVQAGEGTGELFF.

The chain has TRBV6-2 or TRBV6-3 and TRBJ1-1; D is undetermined. Deletions cut 3 bases from V and 1 base from J, with 6 bases between. The CDR3 covers 13 residues. Per the germline V gene, CDR1 is MNHEY and CDR2 is SVGEGT. In DNA form, the CDR3 reads TGTGCCAGCAGTTATGATGCGAACACTGAAGCTTTCTTT. Amino acids: CASSYDANTEAFF.

This rearrangement joins TRBV19 to TRBJ1-5; D might be TRBD1 (5 bases). CDR1 is LNHDA and CDR2 is SQIVND in the germline V gene (reference sequence). V dropped 2 bases and J dropped 2 bases, with 19 bases sitting between them. The CDR3 runs 18 residues. CDR3: CASSITGRRRVGNQPQHF. In nucleotides, the CDR3 is TGTGCCAGTAGTATAACGGGGCGACGACGGGTGGGCAATCAGCCCCAGCATTTT. Looking up the rest from reference TRBV19 and TRBJ1-5 gives the full variable domain: DGGITQSPKYLFRKEGQNVTLSCEQNLNHDAMYWYRQDPGQGLRLIYYSQIVNDFQKGDIAEGYSVSREKKESFPLTVTSAQKNPTAFYLCASSITGRRRVGNQPQHFGDGTRLSIL.

V gene TRBV20-1 combines with J gene TRBJ2-7; TRBD2 agrees at 8 bases. Germline CDR1 is DFQATT and CDR2 is SNEGSKA (reference sequence). The CDR3 totals 15 residues. J lost 1 base, V lost 3 bases, and 8 bases had no gene match. CDR3: CSASFSGSLSYEQYF. Written as DNA, the CDR3 is TGCAGTGCTAGTTTCAGCGGGAGTCTGTCCTACGAGCAGTACTTC.

This rearrangement joins TRBV3-1 (or the pseudogene TRBV3-2) to TRBJ1-4, with D maybe TRBD1 (6 bases). Germline V CDR1 and CDR2: LGHDT, YNNKEL (reference sequence). The CDR3 is made up of 15 amino acids. V lost 5 bases and J lost 0, with 10 bases in between. This CDR3 is CASSYEGATNEKLFF. CDR3 in DNA: TGTGCCAGCAGCTACGAGGGGGCAACTAATGAAAAACTGTTTTTT.

The chain combines TRBV7-3 with TRBJ1-2, with TRBD1 matching over 8 bases. Trimming cost V 4 bases and J 7 bases; bases outside gene matches: 5. Germline V gene sequence: CDR1 SGHTA, CDR2 FQGTGA. The CDR3 covers 13 residues. CDR3 residues: CASSYTGGIGYTF. In nucleotides, the CDR3 is TGTGCCAGCAGCTACACAGGGGGTATTGGCTACACCTTC.

This CDR3 reads CASSYGAGTNYGYTF. For the CDR3, the DNA is TGTGCCAGCAGTTACGGCGCGGGGACTAACTATGGCTACACCTTC. The V call is TRBV6-5, the J call TRBJ1-2; no clear D. The CDR3 extends over 15 amino acids. V shed 2 bases and J shed 0 bases, with 10 bases lying between them. Germline V gives CDR1 MNHEY, CDR2 SVGAGI.

The chain has TRBV19 and TRBJ1-2, with D tentatively TRBD1 (6 bases). The CDR3 length is 14 residues. Germline V gene sequence: CDR1 LNHDA, CDR2 SQIVND (reference sequence). Trimming left V 6 bases short and J 0 bases short, with 11 bases between. The CDR3 protein is CASRVDSPNYGYTF. The CDR3 coding sequence is TGTGCCAGTAGAGTGGACAGCCCTAACTATGGCTACACCTTC.